This entry is about one T cell receptor beta chain. Its antigen is unidentified. The CDR3 totals 15 residues. Germline V gene lookup returns CDR1 SGDLS and CDR2 YYNGEE. The ends were cut back, 0 bases at V and 0 bases at J, with 7 bases in the middle. The sample belongs to a study of T cells and Merkel cell carcinoma outcomes. Study-level results: Repertoire plus T-cell density reportedly predicted Merkel cell carcinoma outcomes.

Data came from immunoSEQ multiplex PCR; TCRdb stores just in-frame clones and leaves some out. The sample carries several thousand clones, just under 75% recorded once. The rearrangement uses TRBV9 and TRBJ2-1; D unresolved. The sequenced material came from tumor tissue from Merkel cell carcinoma. The receptor was isolated from a human donor with Merkel cell carcinoma. Some clones in this sample may be carry-over from other donors' samples. The CDR3 sequence: CASSVVFNSYNEQFF. The CDR3 DNA reads as TGTGCCAGCAGCGTAGTATTTAACTCCTACAATGAGCAGTTCTTC.